This TCR beta chain is from a study of early T cells in non-severe SARS-CoV-2 infection. Study results and limitations: The matching step, a VDJdb search, favored anti-spike CD8 responses and missed private and CD4 specificities.

Researchers tagged individual cDNA molecules with unique molecular identifiers. TCRdb passed the 5' RACE reads through MiXCR, listing each CDR3 protein once. The data show roughly 56,000 distinct CDR3 sequences, about 9.3% seen once. A word on this clonotype: Its antigen is not identified.

Trimming removed 0 bases from V and 4 bases from J; junction bases left unmatched: 8. The CDR3 is made up of 16 amino acids. Germline V gene lookup returns CDR1 WNHNN and CDR2 SYGVQD (reference sequence). V is TRBV10-1 and J is TRBJ1-2; 7 nucleotides line up with TRBD1. The TCR sequence derives from an adult who was a healthcare worker with PCR-confirmed SARS-CoV-2 infection or an uninfected control (not recorded which). Sequencing was done on a sample of whole blood. CDR3 in DNA: TGCGCCAGCAGTGAGTCGAAGGGGGCGTATCCCTATGGCTACACCTTC. Protein sequence: CASSESKGAYPYGYTF.